This T cell receptor beta chain came from a study of CD8+ T cells in alopecia areata. The overall study: Treated patients were given 5 to 10 mg oral tofacitinib twice daily.

Study-level points and caveats: Alopecia totalis/universalis scalp especially showed more expanded CD8+ clones than normal scalp.

Trimming pared 6 bases from V and 2 bases from J, leaving 15 bases between. The length of the CDR3 is 15 residues. Germline lookup yields CDR1 SEHNR and CDR2 FQNEAQ (reference sequence). RNA, once extracted, was reverse transcribed into cDNA for use as the sequencing template. TCRdb keeps only in-frame clones here, not all; method: immunoSEQ multiplex PCR. Here the sample spans around 160,000 clones, over 80% being singletons. Remarks on this clone: The antigen remains undetermined.

This TCR was sampled from a human donor with alopecia areata. This sample comprised CD8+ T cells sorted from blood, obtained at week 0. J is TRBJ2-3 and V is TRBV7-9; D gene ambiguous. CDR3 region: CASSPPGSTTDTQYF. The CDR3 bases are TGTGCCAGCAGTCCCCCGGGTAGCACCACAGATACGCAGTATTTT.